The 26 T cell receptor beta chains reported below all come from one sample, sequenced in a study of T cells in Graves' hyperthyroidism and ophthalmopathy. Amplification targeted TCR beta CDR3 regions from RNA transcripts. The study used the HTBI primer set for a first-round RT-PCR of the TCR CDR3. TCRdb reprocessed the multiplex PCR reads via MiXCR and lists one record per CDR3 protein. The profile shows 600,000 to 750,000 distinct CDR3 sequences, about 18% of them singletons. The sample was blood. All receptors come from a man over 45 with Graves' hyperthyroidism.

This clonotype came up a few times. CDR3 region: CASSVAGGSLNEQYF. Here the CDR3 DNA reads TGTGCCAGCAGCGTAGCCGGCGGGAGTCTGAACGAGCAGTACTTC. The chain couples TRBV9 to TRBJ2-7; 7 bases agree with TRBD2. CDR3 size: 15 residues. With 0 bases clipped from V and 5 bases from J, the junction kept 8 bases outside the gene matches. The V gene's germline CDR1 is SGDLS and CDR2 YYNGEE.

The rearrangement joins TRBV30 to TRBJ2-3, with 8 positions matching TRBD2. Germline CDR1 GTSNPN, CDR2 SVGIG (reference sequence). The CDR3 has 14 amino acids. J gave up 4 bases and V 4 bases, and 7 bases lay outside the gene matches. Here the CDR3 reads CAWTAAGGSDTQYF. The DNA for the CDR3 is TGTGCCTGGACGGCGGCGGGAGGATCAGATACGCAGTATTTT.

This clonotype occurred many times. The chain's CDR3 is CATSRGASGSTGEQFF. DNA of the CDR3: TGTGCCACCAGCAGAGGAGCTAGCGGATCGACCGGGGAGCAGTTCTTC. This chain connects TRBV15 to TRBJ2-1; 7 bases align to TRBD2. There are 16 residues in the CDR3. Germline V gene data show CDR1 as LNHNV and CDR2 as YYDKDF (reference sequence). The J segment lost 10 bases and the V segment lost 1 base, leaving 13 bases of the junction unmatched.

Written as DNA, the CDR3 is TGCGCCAGCAGCTTGCCACGCAGGCAAAACACTGAAGCTTTCTTT. Translated: CASSLPRRQNTEAFF. The rearrangement joins TRBV5-1 to TRBJ1-1; D is undetermined. Per germline, CDR1 SGHRS and CDR2 YFSETQ. The V end was cut by 1 base, the J end by 2 bases, with 12 bases between. This CDR3 region has 15 residues.

This clonotype was observed many times. The CDR3 region has the DNA TGTGCCAGCAGCGTAGTGGCTAGCGGGAGAGAGACCCAGTACTTC. Translating it yields CASSVVASGRETQYF. The J gene is TRBJ2-5, the V gene TRBV9, with 10 bases matching TRBD2. The CDR3 is 15 residues long. Germline CDR1 reads SGDLS; CDR2 reads YYNGEE. The junction had 3 bases not matched to a gene; V was cut back by 0 bases and J by 4 bases.

This clonotype was picked up many times. The rearrangement links TRBV28 to TRBJ2-1; 12 nucleotides align to TRBD2. After removal of 5 bases from V and 7 bases from J, the junction contained 9 bases not matched to a gene. The length of the CDR3 is 16 residues. Per the germline V gene, CDR1 is MDHEN and CDR2 is SYDVKM. CDR3 amino acids: CASSPRLAGVENEQFF. The CDR3 DNA follows: TGTGCCAGCAGTCCTAGACTAGCGGGAGTTGAAAATGAGCAGTTCTTC.

This clonotype came up a few times. The junction does not match germline at one end; this may be a read error. The chain links TRBV10-3 to TRBJ1-1; no definite D call. The CDR3 extends over 15 amino acids. Germline loops: CDR1 ENHRY, CDR2 SYGVKD. This chain's CDR3 is CAIKGSELFFAEALF. CDR3 sequence (DNA): TGTGCCATCAAGGGCAGTGAGCTTTTTTTCGCTGAAGCTCTCTTT.

In its sample, this clonotype was seen a few times. The chain uses TRBV2 and TRBJ2-2; D might be TRBD1 (5 bases). V lost 6 bases to trimming and J lost 10 bases, with 15 bases between them. The CDR3 covers 13 residues. The germline V gene has CDR1 SNHLY and CDR2 FYNNEI. CDR3 protein: CASRSSGSEELFF. Here the CDR3 DNA reads TGTGCCAGCAGGAGCTCAGGGTCAGAGGAGCTGTTTTTT.

In its sample, this clonotype was seen many times. The chain uses TRBV28 and TRBJ2-2; D is ambiguous. From germline, CDR1 is MDHEN and CDR2 SYDVKM. The germline V and J ends were trimmed by 5 bases and 3 bases, with 10 bases remaining between them. The CDR3 has 14 residues. CDR3: CASSEIRDTGELFF. The CDR3 region has the DNA TGTGCCAGCAGTGAGATTAGGGACACCGGGGAGCTGTTTTTT.

This clonotype was observed a few times. The chain recombines TRBV3-1 with TRBJ2-7; 7 nucleotides agree with TRBD2. The CDR3 spans 16 residues. V lost 0 bases and J lost 7; bases outside the gene matches: 12. The germline gives CDR1 LGHDT, CDR2 YNNKEL (reference sequence). CDR3: CASSQEAPTVGGEQYF. The CDR3 DNA is TGTGCCAGCAGCCAAGAAGCCCCGACAGTCGGGGGGGAGCAGTACTTC.

This clonotype was observed a few times. The chain links TRBV19 to TRBJ1-5; D remains unclear. Looked up from germline, CDR1 is LNHDA and CDR2 is SQIVND (reference sequence). The CDR3 is 12 amino acids. Between the trimmed V and J ends, which lost 3 bases and 9 bases, there was a span of 9 bases. This CDR3 is CASSIADGPQHF. DNA of the CDR3: TGTGCCAGTAGTATTGCGGATGGGCCCCAGCATTTT.

Ten or more counts support this clonotype. The V gene is TRBV5-1, the J gene TRBJ2-2, with 7 bases matching TRBD2. The CDR3 is 16 amino acids. The V segment lost 4 bases and the J segment 5 bases; nucleotides outside the gene matches: 11. From germline, CDR1 is SGHRS and CDR2 YFSETQ. CDR3 protein: CASSPTGGSTTGELFF. The CDR3, as DNA: TGCGCCAGCAGCCCCACTGGCGGGAGTACGACCGGGGAGCTGTTTTTT.

The chain links TRBV20-1 to TRBJ1-6; a possible D gene is TRBD1 (6 bases). V was cut by 2 bases and J by 0 bases, with 20 bases left in between. The CDR3 extends over 19 amino acids. Per germline, CDR1 DFQATT and CDR2 SNEGSKA (reference sequence). The CDR3 DNA reads TGCAGTGCTAGACGAGCAGGGTTGGAGGGGGGCTCCTATAATTCACCCCTCCACTTT. It encodes CSARRAGLEGGSYNSPLHF.

The rearrangement uses TRBV6-2 or TRBV6-3 and TRBJ2-1, with unresolved D. Germline CDR1 and CDR2: MNHEY and SVGEGT. This CDR3 has 13 residues. Trimming left V 5 bases short and J 2 bases short, with 7 bases between. CDR3 nucleotide sequence: TGTGCCAGCAGTATAAGGACCTACAATGAGCAGTTCTTC. Residues: CASSIRTYNEQFF.

The gene calls are TRBV6-2 or TRBV6-3 and TRBJ2-5, with 11 positions matching TRBD1. The length of the CDR3 is 15 residues. Germline assignment: CDR1 MNHEY and CDR2 SVGEGT. After removal of 5 bases from V and 4 bases from J, the junction contained 6 bases not matched to a gene. DNA for the CDR3: TGTGCCAGCAGTCGGACAGGGGGCCACAGAGAGACCCAGTACTTC. It yields the protein CASSRTGGHRETQYF.

This clonotype was counted at least ten times. The chain uses TRBV6-1 and TRBJ2-1; D is uncertain. Germline V gives CDR1 MNHNS, CDR2 SASEGT. The CDR3 runs 14 residues. V was pared by 5 bases and J by 8 bases, with 16 bases between. CDR3: CASSFQVWYDEQFF. The CDR3, as DNA: TGTGCCAGCAGTTTCCAGGTGTGGTACGATGAGCAGTTCTTC.

This chain joins TRBV29-1 and TRBJ1-5, with TRBD1 matching over 10 bases. V was pared by 7 bases and J by 5 bases, with 5 bases of the junction left unmatched. Germline V lookup: CDR1 SQVTM, CDR2 ANQGSEA. This CDR3 region has 13 residues. CDR3 in amino acids: CSAGDRGDQPQHF. Written as DNA, the CDR3 is TGCAGCGCCGGGGACAGGGGCGATCAGCCCCAGCATTTT.

This clonotype was observed at least ten times. This rearrangement joins TRBV27 to TRBJ2-1, with 7 nucleotides matching TRBD2. CDR3 length: 15 residues. Germline-derived CDR1 and CDR2 are MNHEY and SMNVEV (reference sequence). The J segment lost 5 bases and the V segment lost 4 bases, leaving 8 bases of the junction unmatched. CDR3 loop: CASSYRGTNDNEQFF. The CDR3 bases are TGTGCCAGCAGTTACCGCGGGACTAACGACAATGAGCAGTTCTTC.

This clonotype was detected ten times or more. The DNA for the CDR3 is TGTGCCAGCAGTCGCTCTAGAAACGAGCAGTTCTTC. Translation: CASSRSRNEQFF. The rearrangement joins TRBV28 to TRBJ2-1, with unresolved D. The CDR3 sequence is 12 residues long. CDR1 and CDR2 (germline): MDHEN, SYDVKM. With 5 bases removed from V and 10 bases from J, the gap between germline ends came to 12 bases.

This clonotype showed up just a few times. The chain has TRBV11-2 and TRBJ1-2; a possible D gene is TRBD1 (6 bases). Germline CDR1 and CDR2: SGHAT and FQNNGV. The CDR3 sequence is 17 residues long. Trimming removed 1 base from V and 0 bases from J, with 15 bases in between. The CDR3 DNA reads as TGTGCCAGCAGCTTAGCCCGAGGGGGTACCGCTAACTATGGCTACACCTTC. Protein product: CASSLARGGTANYGYTF.

In its sample, this clonotype was seen many times. V gene TRBV29-1 combines with J gene TRBJ1-1, with 8 bases that match TRBD1. Trimming took 2 bases from V and 5 from J; bases not matched to a gene: 4. The CDR3 sequence is 13 residues long. Germline-derived CDR1 and CDR2 are SQVTM and ANQGSEA. CDR3 coding DNA: TGCAGCGTTGAATTACAGGGGGGGACTGAAGCTTTCTTT. Translating gives CSVELQGGTEAFF.

This clonotype was detected a few times. J is TRBJ2-6 and V is TRBV7-9; D tentatively reads TRBD1 or TRBD2 (5 bases each). This CDR3 has 17 residues. Trimming left V 2 bases short and J 2 bases short, with 13 bases between. Germline assignment: CDR1 SEHNR and CDR2 FQNEAQ (reference sequence). This chain's CDR3 is CASSLPPGATGANVLTF. In nucleotides, the CDR3 is TGTGCCAGCAGCTTACCCCCCGGGGCCACTGGGGCCAACGTCCTGACTTTC.

This clonotype showed up just a few times. The chain has TRBV7-3 and TRBJ2-1; D ambiguous. V was cut by 2 bases and J by 0 bases, with 8 bases left in between. This CDR3 region has 15 residues. The germline gives CDR1 SGHTA, CDR2 FQGTGA. The chain's CDR3 is CASSLGSHSYNEQFF. As DNA, the CDR3 is TGTGCCAGCAGCTTAGGATCACACTCCTACAATGAGCAGTTCTTC.

The chain uses TRBV20-1 and TRBJ1-5, with unresolved D. V lost 0 bases to trimming and J lost 5 bases, with 11 bases between them. Germline V gene sequence: CDR1 DFQATT, CDR2 SNEGSKA (reference sequence). This CDR3 is built from 14 residues. The CDR3 DNA sequence: TGCAGTGCTAGAGAGGTTCACCGCGATCAGCCCCAGCATTTT. Translated, it gives CSAREVHRDQPQHF.

This clonotype was observed a handful of times. The chain joins TRBV27 to TRBJ2-1; no reliable D call. The V end was cut by 3 bases, the J end by 3 bases, with 6 bases between. The CDR3 is 13 amino acids. Per the germline V gene, CDR1 is MNHEY and CDR2 is SMNVEV (reference sequence). CDR3 nucleotide sequence: TGTGCCAGCAGTTTCGCCCACTACAATGAGCAGTTCTTC. This translates into CASSFAHYNEQFF.

This clonotype was counted a few times. V gene TRBV3-1 combines with J gene TRBJ2-1; 14 nucleotides align to TRBD2. CDR3 length: 15 amino acids. Germline values: CDR1 LGHDT, CDR2 YNNKEL (reference sequence). The trim removed 3 bases at V and 6 bases at J, leaving 1 base unmatched. The CDR3 sequence is CASSQGLAGVNEQFF. DNA of the CDR3: TGTGCCAGCAGCCAGGGACTAGCGGGAGTCAATGAGCAGTTCTTC.